Listed here are 5 T cell receptor beta chains from one sample, sequenced in a study of shared clonotypes between healthy human individuals. Some clones are missing from TCRdb's copy, which holds only in-frame ones; the method was immunoSEQ multiplex PCR. Of approximately 980,000 clones listed, around three quarters are singletons. The source material was memory CD4+ T cells sorted from blood. Documented subset: CD45RA-negative fraction. These receptors all come from a man aged 18 to 30 in good health.

The chain couples TRBV10-1 to TRBJ1-2; no clear D gene. V lost 6 bases to trimming and J lost 7 bases, with 12 bases between them. From germline, CDR1 is WNHNN and CDR2 SYGVQD (reference sequence). This CDR3 has 12 amino acids. The chain's CDR3 is CASSSGRSGYTF. CDR3 nucleotides: TGCGCCAGCAGCTCAGGACGGAGTGGCTACACCTTC.

The genes are TRBV19 and TRBJ2-6; D is uncertain. CDR1 and CDR2 (germline): LNHDA, SQIVND (reference sequence). V shed 5 bases and J shed 0 bases, with 8 bases lying between them. This CDR3 is 15 amino acids long. This chain's CDR3 is CASSVAGSGANVLTF. CDR3 bases: TGTGCCAGTAGTGTCGCTGGCTCTGGGGCCAACGTCCTGACTTTC. The full variable domain, completed using reference TRBV19 and TRBJ2-6, is DGGITQSPKYLFRKEGQNVTLSCEQNLNHDAMYWYRQDPGQGLRLIYYSQIVNDFQKGDIAEGYSVSREKKESFPLTVTSAQKNPTAFYLCASSVAGSGANVLTFGAGSRLTVL.

CDR3 amino acids: CASRSGPGRETQYF. The CDR3 DNA reads TGTGCCAGCAGGTCGGGGCCGGGTCGAGAGACCCAGTACTTC. The V and J genes are TRBV6-5 and TRBJ2-5; D tentatively reads TRBD1 or TRBD2 (5 bases each). The germline gives CDR1 MNHEY, CDR2 SVGAGI. Trimming shortened V by 6 bases and J by 4 bases, and 15 bases separated the two germline ends. The CDR3 totals 14 residues.

The rearrangement uses TRBV5-1 and TRBJ2-1, with 14 bases fitting TRBD2. The junction had 7 bases not matched to a gene; V was cut back by 0 bases and J by 14 bases. The CDR3 covers 15 residues. From germline, CDR1 is SGHRS and CDR2 YFSETQ. For the CDR3, the DNA is TGCGCCAGCAGCTTGGAGACTAGCGGGAGGGCCAAGAAGTTCTTC. As protein: CASSLETSGRAKKFF. Drawing the rest from reference TRBV5-1 and TRBJ2-1, the complete variable domain is KAGVTQTPRYLIKTRGQQVTLSCSPISGHRSVSWYQQTPGQGLQFLFEYFSETQRNKGNFPGRFSGRQFSNSRSEMNVSTLELGDSALYLCASSLETSGRAKKFFGPGTRLTVL.

This clone was seen only a few times. The chain carries TRBV5-1 and TRBJ2-2; TRBD2 might be the D (5 bases). The CDR3 length is 15 residues. Germline V lookup: CDR1 SGHRS, CDR2 YFSETQ. Trimming took 0 bases from V and 4 from J, leaving 10 bases between them. The CDR3 loop reads CASSLVLVGTGELFF. In DNA, the CDR3 is TGCGCCAGCAGCTTGGTACTAGTGGGCACCGGGGAGCTGTTTTTT.